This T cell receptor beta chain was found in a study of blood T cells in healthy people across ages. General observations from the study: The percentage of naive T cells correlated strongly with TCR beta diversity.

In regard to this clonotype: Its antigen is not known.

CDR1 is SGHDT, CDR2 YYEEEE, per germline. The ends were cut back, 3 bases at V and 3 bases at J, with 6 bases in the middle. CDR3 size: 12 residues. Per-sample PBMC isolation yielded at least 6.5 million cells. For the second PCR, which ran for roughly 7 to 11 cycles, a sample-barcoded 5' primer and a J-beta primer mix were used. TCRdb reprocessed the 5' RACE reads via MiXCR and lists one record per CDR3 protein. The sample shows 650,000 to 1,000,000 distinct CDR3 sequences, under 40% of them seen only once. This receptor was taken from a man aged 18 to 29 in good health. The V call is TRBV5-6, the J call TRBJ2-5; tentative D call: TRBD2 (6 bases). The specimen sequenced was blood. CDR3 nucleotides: TGTGCCAGCAGCTGGGGGGAAGAGACCCAGTACTTC. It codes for CASSWGEETQYF.